This TCR beta chain was recovered during a study of cytomegalovirus exposure and HLA in healthy donors. The length of the CDR3 is 17 residues. Looked up from germline, CDR1 is MDHEN and CDR2 is SYDVKM. J was trimmed by 3 bases and V by 5 bases; bases with no gene match: 9. Vbeta (60) and Jbeta (13) primers were used in the PCR. Method: immunoSEQ multiplex PCR; TCRdb's copy keeps in-frame clones and lacks some. The sample lists 120,000 or so clones, approximately 87% occurring once. The rearrangement links TRBV28 to TRBJ2-7; 14 bases line up with TRBD2. Sequenced sample: PBMCs. This TCR derives from a man younger than 35 in good health and CMV-seropositive. The CDR3 loop reads CASSTGLAGGRHYEQYF. DNA of the CDR3: TGTGCCAGCAGTACTGGACTAGCGGGGGGCCGGCACTACGAGCAGTACTTC.